This entry features one T cell receptor (beta chain) sequence. This clone appeared once. Which antigen it targets is not known. No much larger clonotype is one base removed from it; base qualities were not supplied. Whole blood was collected in K2EDTA tubes by collaborating institutions according to the institutions' own protocols. For TCRbeta analysis, collaborators shipped samples as frozen whole blood, isolated PBMCs, or DNA extracted from either of those sample types. TCRbeta CDR3 regions were amplified from genomic DNA using the immunoSEQ Assay, a bias-controlled multiplex PCR. Per the authors' processing: Within the assay, amplification of reference gene primers was used to estimate how many nucleated cells each sample contained. To quantify the absolute abundance of each unique TCRbeta CDR3 rearrangement, sequence reads were collapsed and filtered. For each sample, productive Simpson clonality was calculated as the square root of Simpson's diversity index over productive rearrangements. This is the immuneACCESS table as TCRdb keeps it, with only in-frame sequences that have V and J called. A part of the clones is gone; compared with another copy, unresolved V genes explain less than half, and the rest is unexplained. That table furnishes V, J and clone size, whereas the DNA furnished D and trimming. Recorded for this sample are about 140,000 clones; about 77% of them occurred a single time. Roughly 8.6% of the sample rests with the top ten.

This entry comes from a study of blood T cell repertoires in COVID-19 (TCRdb year 2020). For the wider study: Samples from collaborators originated in the United States, Italy and Spain and spanned both the acute and convalescent phases of COVID-19. Sample metadata almost always included a de-identified subject ID, COVID-19 status, age in years and sex. Where available, HLA class I and class II types were obtained from metadata supplied by the sample provider rather than from assay-based typing. Subjects who had been exposed to COVID-19, were actively infected with it, or had recovered from it provided the deeply sampled blood TCRbeta repertoires that made up the dataset. A freely available public database, intended as a resource for researchers studying the immune response to SARS-CoV-2, is where the repertoires were released. The prospective study material was composed of cDNA or gDNA derived from T cells, B-cell-depleted T cells, or PBMCs. Samples came from the ongoing ImmuneRACE study (first 160 participants) plus 1,254 subjects from 6 global collaborators. Results and caveats for the whole study, not just this receptor: The quantity of clinical and demographic metadata differed by source and by participant and was supplied without curation.

At the junction V is shortened by 2 bases and J by 0 bases; bases outside the gene matches: 7. Reading the germline V gene gives CDR1 MNHEY and CDR2 SVGEGT. The CDR3 covers 18 residues, taking in both the cysteine and the phenylalanine. CDR3 DNA only is kept here, 54 bases in frame from base 1. This TCR was sampled from a woman in her forties or fifties with active or convalescent COVID-19. The sequenced sample consisted of peripheral blood. The chain is made from TRBV6-2 or TRBV6-3 and TRBJ2-5; 12 bases in the middle match TRBD2. The sequenced DNA is TGTGCCAGCAGTTACCGTCGCGGACTAGCGGGAAACCAAGAGACCCAGTACTTC. This translates into CASSYRRGLAGNQETQYF.